Presented here are 5 T cell receptor beta chains from one specimen sequenced in a study of graft-versus-host responses after intestinal transplantation. The antigens for these receptors are not known. The table came from immunoSEQ multiplex PCR; TCRdb's copy has only in-frame clones and leaves some out. Of fewer than 85,000 clones listed, just under 95% were seen once; the top ten hold over 0.4%. The starting material was unstimulated CD8+ T cells sorted from spleen or lymph node cells, obtained before intestinal transplant. These receptors all come from a human donor who received an intestinal transplant.

V gene TRBV11-2 combines with J gene TRBJ2-7, with a possible D match to TRBD2 (5 bases). The length of the CDR3 is 17 residues. The germline gives CDR1 SGHAT, CDR2 FQNNGV. V lost 1 base and J 0 bases, leaving 16 bases between the germline ends. DNA for the CDR3: TGTGCCAGCAGCTTAGCCCCCAGCGGCGAGAGCTCCTACGAGCAGTACTTC. Protein: CASSLAPSGESSYEQYF.

The chain carries TRBV28 and TRBJ2-7; weak D call: TRBD2 (5 bases). Trimming shortened V by 6 bases and J by 6 bases, and 9 bases separated the two germline ends. This CDR3 comprises 11 residues. Looked up from germline, CDR1 is MDHEN and CDR2 is SYDVKM. The CDR3 coding sequence is TGTGCCAGCAGCGGAGGTTCCGAGCAGTACTTC. Protein: CASSGGSEQYF. The whole variable domain, filled in from reference TRBV28 and TRBJ2-7, reads DVKVTQSSRYLVKRTGEKVFLECVQDMDHENMFWYRQDPGLGLRLIYFSYDVKMKEKGDIPEGYSVSREKKERFSLILESASTNQTSMYLCASSGGSEQYFGPGTRLTVT.

The rearrangement joins TRBV7-9 to TRBJ2-5; TRBD2 might be the D (6 bases). The germline V gene encodes CDR1 SEHNR and CDR2 FQNEAQ (reference sequence). Trimming removed 5 bases at V and 3 bases at J, with 16 bases between. The CDR3 is 15 residues long. In DNA form, the CDR3 reads TGTGCCAGCAGCCCCCCCGGGGTAGCGGAAGAGACCCAGTACTTC. Translation gives CASSPPGVAEETQYF. Drawing the rest from reference TRBV7-9 and TRBJ2-5, the complete variable domain is DTGVSQNPRHKITKRGQNVTFRCDPISEHNRLYWYRQTLGQGPEFLTYFQNEAQLEKSRLLSDRFSAERPKGSFSTLEIQRTEQGDSAMYLCASSPPGVAEETQYFGPGTRLLVL.

The chain has TRBV6-1 and TRBJ2-7; D might be TRBD2 (5 bases). Trimming removed 5 bases at V and 2 bases at J, with 10 bases between. The V gene's germline CDR1 is MNHNS and CDR2 SASEGT. CDR3 length: 13 amino acids. The CDR3 DNA sequence: TGTGCCAGCAGTCCCACCGGGACCTACGAGCAGTACTTC. This codes for CASSPTGTYEQYF.

The chain recombines TRBV27 with TRBJ2-1; D assignment may be TRBD1 or TRBD2 (5 bases each). Germline-derived CDR1 and CDR2 are MNHEY and SMNVEV (reference sequence). Trimming took 2 bases from V and 0 from J, leaving 11 bases between them. The CDR3 length is 16 residues. DNA of the CDR3: TGTGCCAGCAGTTTAGTCGGGGCCGGCTCCTACAATGAGCAGTTCTTC. This gives the protein CASSLVGAGSYNEQFF.